The 10 T cell receptor beta chains below come from one sample, sequenced in a study of blood T cell repertoires in COVID-19. Some clones are missing from TCRdb's copy, which holds only in-frame ones; the method was immunoSEQ multiplex PCR. The sample has about 140,000 clones; about 76% are singletons. Sequenced: peripheral blood. The receptors stem from an elderly man with acute or convalescent COVID-19.

The V gene is TRBV6-6, the J gene TRBJ2-1; 11 nucleotides line up with TRBD2. The CDR3 is 15 amino acids. In germline, CDR1 is MNHNY, CDR2 SVGAGI (reference sequence). V shed 8 bases and J 4 bases; nucleotides not matched to a gene: 7. The CDR3, as DNA: TGTGCCAGCGTAAGGGGGACTAGCGGTTACAATGAGCAGTTCTTC. Translating gives CASVRGTSGYNEQFF.

The chain recombines TRBV7-2 with TRBJ1-2, with TRBD1 identical over 10 bases. V shed 4 bases, J shed 8 bases, and the junction held 10 bases outside the gene matches. CDR3 length equals 15 residues. Per the germline V gene, CDR1 is SGHTA and CDR2 is FQGNSA. The CDR3, as DNA: TGTGCCAGCAGCTCCTCGAGACAGGGGGCCCGGGGCTACACCTTC. It encodes CASSSSRQGARGYTF.

This chain connects TRBV9 to TRBJ1-2; D not certain. The CDR3 totals 14 residues. With 3 bases removed from V and 8 bases from J, the gap between germline ends came to 17 bases. Germline assignment: CDR1 SGDLS and CDR2 YYNGEE. CDR3 protein: CASSAPSRSSGYTF. CDR3 bases: TGTGCCAGCAGCGCCCCCAGCCGGTCTAGCGGCTACACCTTC.

The chain has TRBV4-2 and TRBJ2-1; 7 nucleotides agree with TRBD2. V was clipped by 4 bases and J by 6 bases; unmatched bases: 6. The CDR3 totals 14 residues. CDR1 LGHNA and CDR2 YNFKEQ come from the germline V gene. In DNA, the CDR3 is TGTGCCAGCAGCCTCCCTCGGGGGGTCAATGAGCAGTTCTTC. Translating it yields CASSLPRGVNEQFF.

The chain combines TRBV5-5 with TRBJ2-7; D might be TRBD1 (5 bases). V was shortened by 0 bases and J by 3 bases, with 13 bases between the two germline ends. CDR3 length: 15 amino acids. Germline lookup yields CDR1 SGHKS and CDR2 YYEKEE (reference sequence). CDR3 region: CASSLGGGAGYEQYF. CDR3 sequence (DNA): TGTGCCAGCAGCTTGGGGGGCGGCGCAGGCTACGAGCAGTACTTC.

The rearrangement joins TRBV3-1 (or the pseudogene TRBV3-2) to TRBJ2-3; D remains ambiguous. The CDR3 length is 14 residues. Germline CDR1 LGHDT, CDR2 YNNKEL (reference sequence). V lost 2 bases and J 2 bases, leaving 8 bases between the germline ends. This CDR3 reads CASSQKTDTDTQYF. In DNA form, the CDR3 reads TGTGCCAGCAGCCAAAAAACAGACACAGATACGCAGTATTTT.

The V and J genes are TRBV7-9 and TRBJ1-6; no clear D gene. There are 16 residues in the CDR3. Looked up from germline, CDR1 is SEHNR and CDR2 is FQNEAQ (reference sequence). Trimming removed 6 bases at V and 7 bases at J, with 19 bases between. This CDR3 is CASRPRVGSPNSPLHF. In DNA, the CDR3 is TGTGCCAGCAGGCCGAGGGTGGGTTCACCGAATTCACCCCTCCACTTT.

This clone was recorded once. The genes are TRBV5-1 and TRBJ2-5; 10 nucleotides match TRBD2. Germline assignment: CDR1 SGHRS and CDR2 YFSETQ. This CDR3 has 15 residues. Trimming cost V 4 bases and J 2 bases; bases outside gene matches: 5. CDR3 region: CASSISGGPQETQYF. CDR3 bases: TGCGCCAGCAGCATTAGCGGGGGGCCGCAAGAGACCCAGTACTTC.

The genes are TRBV6-5 and TRBJ1-5; 9 bases agree with TRBD1. The CDR3 is made up of 15 amino acids. Germline trimming cut 0 bases from V and 5 bases from J; bases unmatched to any gene: 2. Germline V lookup: CDR1 MNHEY, CDR2 SVGAGI. The CDR3 spells CASSYSRTGDQPQHF. CDR3 nucleotides: TGTGCCAGCAGTTACTCAAGGACAGGGGATCAGCCCCAGCATTTT.

V and J are TRBV19 and TRBJ1-5; D not certain. This CDR3 comprises 14 residues. Trimming pared 4 bases from V and 0 bases from J, leaving 7 bases between. Germline CDR1 and CDR2: LNHDA and SQIVND (reference sequence). In DNA, the CDR3 is TGTGCCAGTAGTAAGGAGAATAGCAATCAGCCCCAGCATTTT. Its protein product is CASSKENSNQPQHF. Based on the CDR3 plus reference TRBV19 and TRBJ1-5, the full variable domain is DGGITQSPKYLFRKEGQNVTLSCEQNLNHDAMYWYRQDPGQGLRLIYYSQIVNDFQKGDIAEGYSVSREKKESFPLTVTSAQKNPTAFYLCASSKENSNQPQHFGDGTRLSIL.